This T cell receptor beta chain was recovered during a study of blood T cell repertoires in COVID-19. Study overall: Sources were T cells, B-cell-depleted T cells, or PBMCs; the material itself was cDNA or gDNA.

Repertoires were generated with immunoSEQ multiplex PCR, while TCRdb's copy carries only in-frame clones and drops some. The sample records approximately 68,000 clones, approximately 89% being singletons. The CDR3 is 13 amino acids. V dropped 2 bases and J dropped 7 bases, with 12 bases sitting between them. The V gene's germline CDR1 is SGHTA and CDR2 FQGNSA. Sequenced material: peripheral blood. This clonotype was sampled from a woman in her sixties or seventies with acute or convalescent COVID-19. The chain joins TRBV7-2 to TRBJ2-7; maybe TRBD1 (6 bases). The CDR3 spells CASSLRGRGEQYF. CDR3 nucleotides: TGTGCCAGCAGCTTAAGGGGAAGGGGGGAGCAGTACTTC.